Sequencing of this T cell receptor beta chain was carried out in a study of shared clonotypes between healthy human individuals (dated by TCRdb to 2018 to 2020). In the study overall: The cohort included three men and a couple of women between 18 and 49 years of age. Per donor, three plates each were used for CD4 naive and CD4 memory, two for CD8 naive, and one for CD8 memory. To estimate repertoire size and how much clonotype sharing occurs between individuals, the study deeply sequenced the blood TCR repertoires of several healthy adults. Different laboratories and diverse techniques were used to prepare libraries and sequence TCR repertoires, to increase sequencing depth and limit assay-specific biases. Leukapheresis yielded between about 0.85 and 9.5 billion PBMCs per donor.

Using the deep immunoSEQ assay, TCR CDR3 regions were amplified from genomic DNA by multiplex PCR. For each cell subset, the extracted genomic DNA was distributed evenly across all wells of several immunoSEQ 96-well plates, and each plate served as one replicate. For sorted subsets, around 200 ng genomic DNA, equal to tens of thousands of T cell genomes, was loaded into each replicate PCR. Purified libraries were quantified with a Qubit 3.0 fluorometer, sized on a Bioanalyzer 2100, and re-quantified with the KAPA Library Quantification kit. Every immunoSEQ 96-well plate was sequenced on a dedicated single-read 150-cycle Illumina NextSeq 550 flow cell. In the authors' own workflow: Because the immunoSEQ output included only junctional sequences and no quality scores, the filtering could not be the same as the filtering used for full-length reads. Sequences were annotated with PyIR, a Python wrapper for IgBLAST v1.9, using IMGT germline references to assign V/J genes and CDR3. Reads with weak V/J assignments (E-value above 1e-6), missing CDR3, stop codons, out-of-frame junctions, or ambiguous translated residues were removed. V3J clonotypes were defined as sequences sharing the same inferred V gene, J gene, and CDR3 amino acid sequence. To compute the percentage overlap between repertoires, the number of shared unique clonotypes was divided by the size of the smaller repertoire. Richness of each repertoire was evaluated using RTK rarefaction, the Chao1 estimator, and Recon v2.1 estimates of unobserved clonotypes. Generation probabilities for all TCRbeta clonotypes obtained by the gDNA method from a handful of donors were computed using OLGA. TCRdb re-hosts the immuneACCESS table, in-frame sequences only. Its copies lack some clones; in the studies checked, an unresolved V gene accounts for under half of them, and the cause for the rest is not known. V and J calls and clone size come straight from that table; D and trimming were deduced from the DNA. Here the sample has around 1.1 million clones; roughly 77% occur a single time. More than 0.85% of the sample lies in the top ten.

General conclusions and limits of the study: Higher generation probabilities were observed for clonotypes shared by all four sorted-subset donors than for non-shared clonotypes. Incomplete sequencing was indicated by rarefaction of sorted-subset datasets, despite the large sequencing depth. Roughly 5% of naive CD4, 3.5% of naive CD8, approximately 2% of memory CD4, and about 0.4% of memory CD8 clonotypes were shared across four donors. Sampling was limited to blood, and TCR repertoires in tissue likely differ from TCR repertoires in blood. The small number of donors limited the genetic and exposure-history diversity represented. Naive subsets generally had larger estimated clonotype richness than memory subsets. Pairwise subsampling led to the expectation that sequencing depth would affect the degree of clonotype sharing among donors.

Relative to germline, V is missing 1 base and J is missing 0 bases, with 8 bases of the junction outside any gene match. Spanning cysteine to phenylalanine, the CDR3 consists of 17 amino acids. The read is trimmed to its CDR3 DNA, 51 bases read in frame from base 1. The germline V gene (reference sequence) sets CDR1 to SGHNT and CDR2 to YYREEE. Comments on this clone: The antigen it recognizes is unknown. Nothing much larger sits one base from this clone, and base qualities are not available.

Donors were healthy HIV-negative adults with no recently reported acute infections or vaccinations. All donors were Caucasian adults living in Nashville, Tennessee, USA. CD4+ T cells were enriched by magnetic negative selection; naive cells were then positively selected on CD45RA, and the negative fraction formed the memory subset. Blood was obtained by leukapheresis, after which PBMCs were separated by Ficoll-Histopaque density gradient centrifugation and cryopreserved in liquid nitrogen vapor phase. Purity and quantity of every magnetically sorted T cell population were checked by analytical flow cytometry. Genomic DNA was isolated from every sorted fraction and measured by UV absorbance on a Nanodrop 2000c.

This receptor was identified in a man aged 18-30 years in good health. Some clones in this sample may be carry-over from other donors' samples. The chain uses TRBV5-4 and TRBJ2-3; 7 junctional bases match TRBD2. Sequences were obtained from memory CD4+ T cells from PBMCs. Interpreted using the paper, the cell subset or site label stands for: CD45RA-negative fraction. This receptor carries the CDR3 CASSLRTGGPSTDTQYF. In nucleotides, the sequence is TGTGCCAGCAGCTTGCGAACGGGGGGACCTAGCACAGATACGCAGTATTTT.